Listed below are T cell receptor beta chains from one sample, sequenced in a study of glioma-infiltrating T cells after dendritic cell vaccination. Here immunoSEQ multiplex PCR was the method, and the copy in TCRdb shows in-frame clones only, minus some. Of tens of thousands of clones in the sample, more than 75% were seen once. The sample in question was blood, obtained before dendritic cell vaccination. These receptors were taken from a human donor with glioblastoma. Each CDR3 is given with its conserved first and last residue. Each record gives: CDR3 protein, J gene, clone size, D gene, V gene. A D gene is named only where the DNA matches it firmly. A row's size may be missing; if present it is once, few, many or a size class.

CASSSGLAGWEQYF,TRBJ2-7,once,TRBD2,TRBV2
CASSIEEGVYGYTF,TRBJ1-2,few,NA,TRBV19
CASSYSGGKNTEAFF,TRBJ1-1,NA,NA,TRBV6-5
CASSQVSVSDSNYGYTF,TRBJ1-2,few,NA,TRBV4-1
CASSDRRAGANVLTF,TRBJ2-6,NA,NA,TRBV25-1
CATTKLSGTSSGELFF,TRBJ2-2,once,TRBD2,TRBV15
CASSLLKWGDYGYTF,TRBJ1-2,NA,NA,TRBV13
CASRQGFNQPQHF,TRBJ1-5,once,NA,TRBV6-6
CATSRDKRTGAAFF,TRBJ1-1,NA,TRBD1,TRBV15
CASSLAGQGADEQYF,TRBJ2-7,NA,TRBD1,TRBV5-1
CASSLGRQGTGVETQYF,TRBJ2-5,NA,TRBD1,TRBV7-9
CASSPGKDYEQYF,TRBJ2-7,NA,NA,TRBV6-6
CASTLTSGQSYNEQFF,TRBJ2-1,NA,TRBD2,TRBV7-2
CASSLRRGAYGYTF,TRBJ1-2,NA,TRBD1,TRBV5-6
CASSLVGRGDGYTF,TRBJ1-2,NA,NA,TRBV5-4
CASGLLTGPSGNTIYF,TRBJ1-3,NA,NA,TRBV12-5
CASSLAGHTGELFF,TRBJ2-2,NA,TRBD2,TRBV18
CASSIKTGPTYEQYF,TRBJ2-7,NA,NA,TRBV19
CASSVGLALTNEQFF,TRBJ2-1,NA,TRBD2,TRBV9
CASSPQTGMDQETQYF,TRBJ2-5,once,TRBD1,TRBV19
CASSTVLAGGGSDTQYF,TRBJ2-3,NA,TRBD2,TRBV5-1
CASSSSGRREETQYF,TRBJ2-5,NA,TRBD2,TRBV18
CASSEGVGGFGYNEQFF,TRBJ2-1,once,TRBD1,TRBV4-1
CASSSFQGVGYGYTF,TRBJ1-2,once,TRBD1,TRBV7-2
CATRYSDVYNEQFF,TRBJ2-1,NA,NA,TRBV10-3
CASSSLQGAGEETQYF,TRBJ2-5,once,TRBD1,TRBV5-6